The 21 T cell receptor beta chains below all came from one sample that was sequenced in a study of T cell responses to AZD1222 COVID-19 vaccine. Assay used: immunoSEQ multiplex PCR; TCRdb lists only in-frame clones, some missing. The sample lists roughly 120,000 clones; approximately 89% were seen once. This sample comprised peripheral blood, obtained 28 days after the second AZD1222 dose. All receptors come from an adult who received the AZD1222 COVID-19 vaccine.

V gene TRBV5-1 combines with J gene TRBJ2-2; possible D gene TRBD2, 7 bases. V shed 0 bases and J shed 2 bases, with 17 bases lying between them. This CDR3 has 18 residues. Germline lookup yields CDR1 SGHRS and CDR2 YFSETQ. As DNA, the CDR3 is TGCGCCAGCAGCTTGGCCCCACCGCGGGGGCTAAACACCGGGGAGCTGTTTTTT. Translation gives CASSLAPPRGLNTGELFF.

The V call is TRBV10-3, the J call TRBJ1-6, with D possibly matching TRBD1 (5 bases). V was shortened by 2 bases and J by 13 bases, with 15 bases between the two germline ends. The CDR3 length is 14 residues. Germline V gene data show CDR1 as ENHRY and CDR2 as SYGVKD. CDR3 in amino acids: CAISETRGSAPLHF. Here the CDR3 DNA reads TGTGCCATCAGTGAGACGAGGGGAAGTGCTCCCCTCCACTTT.

V is TRBV6-4 and J is TRBJ2-3; D is possibly TRBD2 (5 bases). CDR1 and CDR2 (germline): MRHNA, SNTAGT. The CDR3 sequence is 15 residues long. V was cut by 2 bases and J by 2 bases, with 11 bases left in between. The CDR3 protein is CASSDGRENTDTQYF. The DNA of the CDR3 is TGTGCCAGCAGTGACGGTAGGGAGAACACAGATACGCAGTATTTT.

The J gene is TRBJ2-1, the V gene TRBV7-9, with 10 bases lining up with TRBD1. CDR3 length: 15 residues. Losses at the gene ends were 5 bases for V and 3 bases for J; bases not matched to a gene: 4. From germline, CDR1 is SEHNR and CDR2 FQNEAQ (reference sequence). The CDR3 sequence is CASSRDRGIYNEQFF. The CDR3 coding sequence is TGTGCCAGCAGCCGGGACAGGGGCATCTACAATGAGCAGTTCTTC.

J is TRBJ1-2 and V is TRBV6-5; TRBD1 might be the D (5 bases). V lost 0 bases to trimming and J lost 0 bases, with 11 bases between them. The length of the CDR3 is 16 residues. The germline V gene has CDR1 MNHEY and CDR2 SVGAGI. This CDR3 is CASSYSPGLTNYGYTF. In nucleotides, the CDR3 is TGTGCCAGCAGTTACTCCCCGGGACTGACTAACTATGGCTACACCTTC.

The chain is built from TRBV5-1 and TRBJ2-1; 10 nucleotides line up with TRBD1. The CDR3 consists of 14 residues. Trimming took 3 bases from V and 10 from J; bases not matched to a gene: 7. Germline CDR1 is SGHRS and CDR2 is YFSETQ. The CDR3 DNA is TGCGCCAGCAGCTCGACAGGGGGCGGAGGGGAGCAGTTCTTC. Translated, it gives CASSSTGGGGEQFF.

This chain joins TRBV12-5 and TRBJ2-3, with D possibly TRBD1 on 5 matching bases. Trimming took 0 bases from V and 3 from J, leaving 10 bases between them. The germline CDR1 and CDR2 sequences are LGHNT and FRNRAP. CDR3 size: 15 residues. CDR3: CASGLVGQGTDTQYF. CDR3 DNA sequence: TGTGCTAGTGGTTTGGTAGGGCAGGGAACAGATACGCAGTATTTT.

The chain recombines TRBV30 with TRBJ1-4, with TRBD1 as a possible D gene (5 bases). V was trimmed by 2 bases and J by 7 bases, leaving 17 bases between them. The CDR3 spans 15 residues. CDR1 is GTSNPN and CDR2 is SVGIG in the germline V gene (reference sequence). The CDR3 region is CAWSYNQGGGEKLFF. DNA for the CDR3: TGTGCCTGGAGTTATAATCAGGGTGGGGGTGAAAAACTGTTTTTT.

The chain carries TRBV2 and TRBJ1-5, with unresolved D. CDR3 length: 12 amino acids. Per germline, CDR1 SNHLY and CDR2 FYNNEI. The V end lost 6 bases, the J end lost 11 bases, and 14 bases lay between the germline ends. The CDR3 bases are TGTGCCAGCAGCCCCGGAGGTGGGGCCCAGCATTTT. Protein sequence: CASSPGGGAQHF.

The J gene is TRBJ2-1, the V gene TRBV4-1; 14 nucleotides agree with TRBD2. Germline V lookup: CDR1 MGHRA, CDR2 YSYEKL. This CDR3 is built from 17 residues. The ends lost 4 bases at V and 6 bases at J; junction bases unmatched: 8. CDR3 DNA: TGCGCCAGCAGCCTCGCGACTAGCGGGGGGGCCCCCAATGAGCAGTTCTTC. This translates into CASSLATSGGAPNEQFF.

This clone occurred a few times. The chain is built from TRBV6-2 or TRBV6-3 and TRBJ1-5; the D gene is possibly TRBD1 (6 bases). In germline, CDR1 is MNHEY, CDR2 SVGEGT. With 5 bases removed from V and 3 bases from J, the gap between germline ends came to 14 bases. CDR3 size: 15 residues. As DNA, the CDR3 is TGTGCCAGCAGTCGGGACAAAGGGAACAATCAGCCCCAGCATTTT. The encoded protein is CASSRDKGNNQPQHF.

V and J are TRBV14 and TRBJ1-5; D gene unclear. The V end was cut by 3 bases, the J end by 12 bases, with 6 bases between. Germline-derived CDR1 and CDR2 are SGHDN and FVKESK. This CDR3 is built from 10 residues. The CDR3 DNA reads as TGTGCCAGCAGCCAGGCCTGCCAGCATTTT. Translated: CASSQACQHF.

The chain combines TRBV7-9 with TRBJ2-5; TRBD2 agrees at 7 bases. The CDR3 runs to 13 residues. Unmatched junction bases numbered 8, after V lost 8 bases and J lost 5 bases. In germline, CDR1 is SEHNR, CDR2 FQNEAQ (reference sequence). The chain's CDR3 is CASRMREGETQYF. The CDR3 DNA sequence: TGTGCCAGCCGTATGAGGGAGGGGGAGACCCAGTACTTC.

The CDR3 sequence is CASSRGGSNQPQHF. The CDR3, as DNA: TGTGCCAGCAGTCGGGGGGGGAGCAATCAGCCCCAGCATTTT. The chain employs TRBV2 and TRBJ1-5, with a tentative D call TRBD1 (5 bases). Germline V CDR1 and CDR2: SNHLY, FYNNEI. The V gene lost 5 bases and the J gene lost 1 base, with 9 bases spanning the gap. This CDR3 is 14 amino acids long.

The chain carries TRBV2 and TRBJ1-5; 10 bases line up with TRBD1. The germline CDR1 and CDR2 sequences are SNHLY and FYNNEI. V lost 5 bases to trimming and J lost 5 bases; unmatched junction nucleotides: 12. This CDR3 has 17 residues. The CDR3 DNA reads TGTGCCAGCAGTTCGAAGAAGGGACAGGGGTCGGATCAGCCCCAGCATTTT. This encodes CASSSKKGQGSDQPQHF.

The chain has TRBV7-3 and TRBJ2-1, with 11 bases matching TRBD2. Losses at the gene ends were 5 bases for V and 8 bases for J; bases not matched to a gene: 8. This CDR3 has 15 amino acids. CDR1 and CDR2 from the germline V gene are SGHTA and FQGTGA. The CDR3 reads CASSPRLAGLDEQFF. The CDR3 DNA is TGTGCCAGCAGCCCCCGACTAGCGGGGTTGGATGAGCAGTTCTTC.

The gene calls are TRBV4-3 and TRBJ2-7; 9 positions agree with TRBD2. Germline CDR1 and CDR2: LGHNA and YSLEER. After removal of 0 bases from V and 0 bases from J, the junction contained 6 bases not matched to a gene. The length of the CDR3 is 17 residues. In DNA, the CDR3 is TGCGCCAGCAGCCAAGATTGGCTAGCGGGGAGCTCCTACGAGCAGTACTTC. Its protein is CASSQDWLAGSSYEQYF.

V and J are TRBV12-3 or TRBV12-4 and TRBJ1-1, with 7 bases lining up with TRBD1. V was clipped by 2 bases and J by 4 bases; unmatched bases: 1. The CDR3 loop spans 13 amino acids. The DNA of the CDR3 is TGTGCCAGCAGTTTACAGGGGGGCACTGAAGCTTTCTTT. Protein product: CASSLQGGTEAFF.

In DNA, the CDR3 is TGTGCCAGCAGCCCCAGGGGGCTGGGTAATTCACCCCTCCACTTT. Amino acids: CASSPRGLGNSPLHF. V usage is TRBV2 and J usage is TRBJ1-6; TRBD1 aligns across 8 bases. Germline V gene lookup returns CDR1 SNHLY and CDR2 FYNNEI. The CDR3 length is 15 residues. V lost 6 bases and J lost 6; bases outside the gene matches: 7. The entire variable domain, with the rest obtained from reference TRBV2 and TRBJ1-6, is as follows: EPEVTQTPSHQVTQMGQEVILRCVPISNHLYFYWYRQILGQKVEFLVSFYNNEISEKSEIFDDQFSVERPDGSNFTLKIRSTKLEDSAMYFCASSPRGLGNSPLHFGNGTRLTVT.

This rearrangement joins TRBV29-1 to TRBJ1-1; TRBD1 matches at 8 bases. The CDR3 contains 14 residues. V lost 1 base to trimming and J lost 5 bases; unmatched junction nucleotides: 6. The V gene's germline CDR1 is SQVTM and CDR2 ANQGSEA. CDR3 sequence reads: CSVEAGQGITEAFF. CDR3 nucleotides: TGCAGCGTTGAAGCAGGACAGGGTATAACTGAAGCTTTCTTT.

The V and J genes are TRBV6-5 and TRBJ2-7; D is ambiguous. Per germline, CDR1 MNHEY and CDR2 SVGAGI. The CDR3 is 12 amino acids. The V gene lost 6 bases and the J gene lost 6 bases, with 12 bases spanning the gap. The DNA of the CDR3 is TGTGCCAGCAGCAGGCCCTCGACCGAGCAGTACTTC. Encoded protein: CASSRPSTEQYF.